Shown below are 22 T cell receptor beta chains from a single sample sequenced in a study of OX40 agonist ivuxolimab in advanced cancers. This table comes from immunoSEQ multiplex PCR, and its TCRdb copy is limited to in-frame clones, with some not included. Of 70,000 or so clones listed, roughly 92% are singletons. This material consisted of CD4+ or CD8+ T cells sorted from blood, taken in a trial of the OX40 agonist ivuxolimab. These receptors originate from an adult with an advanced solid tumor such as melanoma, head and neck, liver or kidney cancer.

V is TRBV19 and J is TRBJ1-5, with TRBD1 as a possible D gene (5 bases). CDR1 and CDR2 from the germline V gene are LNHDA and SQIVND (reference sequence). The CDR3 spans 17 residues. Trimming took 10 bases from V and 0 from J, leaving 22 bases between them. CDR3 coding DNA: TGTGCCACCGGGGGAACAGTGGGCTGGGGTAGCAATCAGCCCCAGCATTTT. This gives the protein CATGGTVGWGSNQPQHF.

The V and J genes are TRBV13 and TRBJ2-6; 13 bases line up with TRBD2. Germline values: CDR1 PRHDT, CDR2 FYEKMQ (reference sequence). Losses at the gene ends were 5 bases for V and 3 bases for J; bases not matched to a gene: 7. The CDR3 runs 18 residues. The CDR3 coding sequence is TGTGCCAGCAGCCCGGGACTAGCGGGATTAGGTGGGGCCAACGTCCTGACTTTC. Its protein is CASSPGLAGLGGANVLTF.

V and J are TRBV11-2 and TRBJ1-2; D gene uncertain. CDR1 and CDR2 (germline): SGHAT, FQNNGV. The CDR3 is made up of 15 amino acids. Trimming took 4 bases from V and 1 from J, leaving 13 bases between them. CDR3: CASSSLTAFNYGYTF. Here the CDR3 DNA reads TGTGCCAGCAGCTCCCTTACAGCTTTTAACTATGGCTACACCTTC.

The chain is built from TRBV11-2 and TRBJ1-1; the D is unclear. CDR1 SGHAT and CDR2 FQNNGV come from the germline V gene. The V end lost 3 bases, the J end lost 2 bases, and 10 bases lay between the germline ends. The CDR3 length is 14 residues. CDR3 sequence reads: CASSLGMGNTEAFF. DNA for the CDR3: TGTGCCAGCAGCTTGGGGATGGGAAACACTGAAGCTTTCTTT. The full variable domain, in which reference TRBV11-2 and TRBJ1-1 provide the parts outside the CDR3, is EAGVAQSPRYKIIEKRQSVAFWCNPISGHATLYWYQQILGQGPKLLIQFQNNGVVDDSQLPKDRFSAERLKGVDSTLKIQPAKLEDSAVYLCASSLGMGNTEAFFGQGTRLTVV.

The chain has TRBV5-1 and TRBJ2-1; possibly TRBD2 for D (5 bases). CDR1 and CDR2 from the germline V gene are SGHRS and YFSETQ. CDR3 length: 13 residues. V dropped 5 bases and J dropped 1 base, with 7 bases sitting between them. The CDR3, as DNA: TGCGCCAGCAGTCGGGGATCCTACAATGAGCAGTTCTTC. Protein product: CASSRGSYNEQFF.

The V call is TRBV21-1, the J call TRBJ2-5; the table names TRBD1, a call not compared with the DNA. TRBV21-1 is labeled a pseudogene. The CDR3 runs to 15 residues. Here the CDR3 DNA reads TGTGCCAGCAGCCTCGGGACAGTGATGCAAGAGACCCAGTACTTC. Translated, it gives CASSLGTVMQETQYF.

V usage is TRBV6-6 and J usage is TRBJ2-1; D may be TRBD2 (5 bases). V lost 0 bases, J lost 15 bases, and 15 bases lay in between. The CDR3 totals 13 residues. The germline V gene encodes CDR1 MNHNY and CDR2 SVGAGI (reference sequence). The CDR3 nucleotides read TGTGCCAGCAGTTACTCTAGGGATTCAGGAGGGTTCTTC. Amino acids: CASSYSRDSGGFF.

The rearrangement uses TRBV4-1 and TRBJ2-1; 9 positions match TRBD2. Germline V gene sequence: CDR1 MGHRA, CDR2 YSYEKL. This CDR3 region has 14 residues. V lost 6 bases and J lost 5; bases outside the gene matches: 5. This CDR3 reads CASSIAGVNNEQFF. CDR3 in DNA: TGCGCCAGCAGTATAGCGGGGGTCAACAATGAGCAGTTCTTC.

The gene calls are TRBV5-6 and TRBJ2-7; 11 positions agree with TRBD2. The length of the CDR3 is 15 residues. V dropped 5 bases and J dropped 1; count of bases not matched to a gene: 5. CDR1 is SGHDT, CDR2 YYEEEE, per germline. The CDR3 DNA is TGTGCCAGCAGTTATACTAGCGGGAGTTCCTACGAGCAGTACTTC. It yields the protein CASSYTSGSSYEQYF.

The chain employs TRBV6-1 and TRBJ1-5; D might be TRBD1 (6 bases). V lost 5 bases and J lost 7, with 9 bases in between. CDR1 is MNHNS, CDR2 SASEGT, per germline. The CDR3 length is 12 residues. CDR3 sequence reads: CASSTGWQPQHF. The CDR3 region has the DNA TGTGCCAGCAGTACAGGGTGGCAGCCCCAGCATTTT.

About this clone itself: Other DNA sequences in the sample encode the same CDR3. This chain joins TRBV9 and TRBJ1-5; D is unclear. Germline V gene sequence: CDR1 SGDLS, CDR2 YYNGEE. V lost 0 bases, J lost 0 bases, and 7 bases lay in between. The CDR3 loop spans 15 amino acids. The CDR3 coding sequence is TGTGCCAGCAGCGTAGATGCATATAGCAATCAGCCCCAGCATTTT. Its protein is CASSVDAYSNQPQHF.

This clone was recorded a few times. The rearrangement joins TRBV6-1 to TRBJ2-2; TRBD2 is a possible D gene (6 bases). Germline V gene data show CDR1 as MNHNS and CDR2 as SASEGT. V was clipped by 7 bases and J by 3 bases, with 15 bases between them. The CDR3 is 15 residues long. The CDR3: CASKVRDRDTGELFF. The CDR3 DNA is TGTGCCAGCAAGGTGCGGGACCGAGACACCGGGGAGCTGTTTTTT.

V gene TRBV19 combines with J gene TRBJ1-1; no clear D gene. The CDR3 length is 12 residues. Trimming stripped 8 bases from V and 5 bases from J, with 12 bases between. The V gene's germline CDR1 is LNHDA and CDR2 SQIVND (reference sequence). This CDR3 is CASGPAWTEAFF. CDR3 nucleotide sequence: TGTGCCAGTGGTCCGGCATGGACTGAAGCTTTCTTT.

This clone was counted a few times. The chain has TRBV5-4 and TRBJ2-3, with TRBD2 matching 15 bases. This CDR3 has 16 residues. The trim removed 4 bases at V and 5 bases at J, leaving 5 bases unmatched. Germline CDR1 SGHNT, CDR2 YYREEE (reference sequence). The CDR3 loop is CASSQGLAGGRDTQYF. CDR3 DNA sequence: TGTGCCAGCAGCCAAGGACTAGCGGGAGGGAGAGATACGCAGTATTTT.

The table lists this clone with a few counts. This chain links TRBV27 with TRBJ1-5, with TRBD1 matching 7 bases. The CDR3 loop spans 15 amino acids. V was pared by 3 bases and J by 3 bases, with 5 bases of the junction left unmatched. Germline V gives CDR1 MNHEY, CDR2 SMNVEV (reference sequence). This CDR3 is CASSLGTGVNQPQHF. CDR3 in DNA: TGTGCCAGCAGTTTGGGTACAGGGGTCAATCAGCCCCAGCATTTT.

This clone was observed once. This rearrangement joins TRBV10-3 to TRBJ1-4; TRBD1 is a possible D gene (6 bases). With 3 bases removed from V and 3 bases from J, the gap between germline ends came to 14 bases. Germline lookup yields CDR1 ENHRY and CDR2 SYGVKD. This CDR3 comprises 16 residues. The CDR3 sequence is CAISDPLTGPNEKLFF. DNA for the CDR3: TGTGCCATCAGTGACCCACTGACAGGACCTAATGAAAAACTGTTTTTT.

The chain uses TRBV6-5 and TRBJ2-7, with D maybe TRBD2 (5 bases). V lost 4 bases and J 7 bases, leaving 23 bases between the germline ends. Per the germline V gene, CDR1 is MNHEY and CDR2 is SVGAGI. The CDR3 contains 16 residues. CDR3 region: CASSFRQPGSPGEQYF. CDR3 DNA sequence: TGTGCCAGCAGTTTCCGCCAACCGGGGTCTCCGGGGGAGCAGTACTTC.

CDR3 bases: TGCGCCAGCAGCTTCTATGCTAGCGGGAGGTATGAGCAGTTCTTC. Protein sequence: CASSFYASGRYEQFF. The chain is built from TRBV5-1 and TRBJ2-1; TRBD2 matches at 11 bases. The CDR3 runs to 15 residues. Germline CDR1 SGHRS, CDR2 YFSETQ. V shed 2 bases and J 8 bases; nucleotides not matched to a gene: 6.

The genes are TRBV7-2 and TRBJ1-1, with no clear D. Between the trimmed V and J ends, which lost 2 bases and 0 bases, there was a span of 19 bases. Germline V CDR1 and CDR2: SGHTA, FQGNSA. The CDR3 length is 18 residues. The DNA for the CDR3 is TGTGCCAGCAGCTTAACGCAGACGAGACCGCGCATGAACACTGAAGCTTTCTTT. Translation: CASSLTQTRPRMNTEAFF.

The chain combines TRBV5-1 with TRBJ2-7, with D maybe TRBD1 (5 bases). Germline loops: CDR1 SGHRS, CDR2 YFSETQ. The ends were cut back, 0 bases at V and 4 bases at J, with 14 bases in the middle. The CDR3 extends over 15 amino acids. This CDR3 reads CASSLGQSRGYEQYF. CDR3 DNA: TGCGCCAGCAGCTTGGGGCAAAGTAGGGGATACGAGCAGTACTTC.

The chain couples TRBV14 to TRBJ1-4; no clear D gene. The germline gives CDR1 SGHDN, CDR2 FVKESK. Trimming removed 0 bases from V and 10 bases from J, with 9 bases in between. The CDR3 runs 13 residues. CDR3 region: CASSQDVRGKLFF. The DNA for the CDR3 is TGTGCCAGCAGCCAAGATGTTAGAGGAAAACTGTTTTTT.

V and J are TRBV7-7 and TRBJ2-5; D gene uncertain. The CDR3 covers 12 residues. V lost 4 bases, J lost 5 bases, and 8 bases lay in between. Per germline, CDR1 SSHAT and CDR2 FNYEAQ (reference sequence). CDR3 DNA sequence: TGTGCCAGCAGCTCTGCTGGGGAGACCCAGTACTTC. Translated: CASSSAGETQYF.